This T cell receptor (beta chain) emerged from a study of memory CD8 T cells in hepatitis C reinfection. Using immunoSEQ multiplex PCR, the repertoire was profiled, and TCRdb retains in-frame clones only, with some absent. The data contain some 46,000 clones, 89% of them singletons. Time point specified: late/post reinfection, 12 to 24 weeks after detection. Sorted cells were sequenced directly ex vivo without any in vitro expansion. Donors came from people who inject drugs enrolled in HEPCO, Canada. Germline V gene data show CDR1 as PRHDT and CDR2 as FYEKMQ (reference sequence). CDR3 size: 16 residues. V lost 3 bases to trimming and J lost 7 bases, with 18 bases between them.

The source of this sequence is a man younger than 35 with hepatitis C virus infection. Sequencing was performed on naive CD8+ T cells sorted from blood. The chain combines TRBV13 with TRBJ1-4; D remains unclear. CDR3 bases: TGTGCCAGCAGCTTCAGCCGGGAATTGAATTTTGAAAAACTGTTTTTT. Translated, it gives CASSFSRELNFEKLFF.